Here is one T cell receptor beta chain with its context. The data were taken from a study of blood T cell repertoires in COVID-19. Turning to the study itself: COVID-19 samples from acute and convalescent phases originated in the United States, Italy and Spain.

Per the germline V gene, CDR1 is SGHVS and CDR2 is FQNEAQ. The CDR3 totals 15 residues. J lost 7 bases, V lost 5 bases, and 11 bases had no gene match. Original handling: Estimates of nucleated cell counts were drawn from the amplification of reference gene primers. Sequencing used immunoSEQ multiplex PCR; TCRdb keeps in-frame clones, though not all of them. D and trimming come from the DNA, and the V and J calls and clone size come from that table. This sample has under 130,000 clones, with approximately 83% found just once. This chain joins TRBV7-8 and TRBJ2-1; 7 positions agree with TRBD2. Sample: peripheral blood. This clonotype was sampled from a man between 50 and 59 years old with acute or convalescent COVID-19. CDR3: CASSQVGLAVNEQFF. The CDR3 coding sequence is TGTGCCAGCAGCCAAGTGGGGCTAGCGGTTAATGAGCAGTTCTTC.